This passage covers 5 T cell receptor beta chains from one sample sequenced in a study of blood T cells in healthy people across ages. Alongside a J-beta primer mix, a sample-barcoded 5' primer served in a second PCR lasting 7 to 11 cycles. TCRdb re-derived calls from the 5' RACE reads in MiXCR, one entry per CDR3 protein. Of roughly 1,800,000 distinct CDR3 sequences in the sample, approximately 50% were seen once. Sequencing was performed on blood. The receptors stem from a woman aged 35 to 49 in good health.

The rearrangement uses TRBV7-6 and TRBJ2-1; 9 bases are shared with TRBD2. Germline values: CDR1 SGHVS, CDR2 FNYEAQ. There are 15 residues in the CDR3. V dropped 3 bases and J dropped 6; count of bases not matched to a gene: 6. The CDR3, as DNA: TGTGCCAGCAGCTTTAGCGGGGGACCCGTCAATGAGCAGTTCTTC. This encodes CASSFSGGPVNEQFF. Drawing the rest from reference TRBV7-6 and TRBJ2-1, the complete variable domain is GAGVSQSPRYKVTKRGQDVALRCDPISGHVSLYWYRQALGQGPEFLTYFNYEAQQDKSGLPNDRFSAERPEGSISTLTIQRTEQRDSAMYRCASSFSGGPVNEQFFGPGTRLTVL.

This rearrangement joins TRBV6-5 to TRBJ2-1; the D is unclear. This CDR3 contains 13 residues. CDR1 and CDR2 from the germline V gene are MNHEY and SVGAGI. Deletions cut 2 bases from V and 7 bases from J, with 9 bases between. The CDR3 region has the DNA TGTGCCAGCAGTTACGGGGAAAATAATGAGCAGTTCTTC. Translation gives CASSYGENNEQFF.

The chain employs TRBV7-2 and TRBJ1-2; 7 bases are shared with TRBD1. Germline V gene data show CDR1 as SGHTA and CDR2 as FQGNSA. The CDR3 has 16 residues. The V gene end was trimmed by 4 bases and the J gene end by 1 base; junction bases not matched to a gene: 9. CDR3 sequence reads: CASSSPGGTFNYGYTF. The DNA of the CDR3 is TGTGCCAGCAGCTCCCCAGGGGGGACCTTTAACTATGGCTACACCTTC.

The CDR3 bases are TGTGCCACCGCGAGGGACAGGGGCTGGGTTAATGAGCAGTTCTTC. Residues: CATARDRGWVNEQFF. The chain carries TRBV6-2 or TRBV6-3 and TRBJ2-1; 10 bases are shared with TRBD1. The CDR3 consists of 15 residues. V lost 10 bases, J lost 7 bases, and 13 bases stayed unmatched. Per germline, CDR1 MNHEY and CDR2 SVGEGT.

The V call is TRBV10-3, the J call TRBJ1-1, with a weak D call TRBD1 (6 bases). Germline V gives CDR1 ENHRY, CDR2 SYGVKD. Trimming took 6 bases from V and 4 from J, leaving 36 bases between them. The CDR3 length is 21 residues. The CDR3: CAISQPRRLTGGGFVGTEAFF. The CDR3 DNA is TGTGCCATCAGCCAACCCCGAAGGCTGACAGGTGGGGGCTTTGTGGGCACTGAAGCTTTCTTT.